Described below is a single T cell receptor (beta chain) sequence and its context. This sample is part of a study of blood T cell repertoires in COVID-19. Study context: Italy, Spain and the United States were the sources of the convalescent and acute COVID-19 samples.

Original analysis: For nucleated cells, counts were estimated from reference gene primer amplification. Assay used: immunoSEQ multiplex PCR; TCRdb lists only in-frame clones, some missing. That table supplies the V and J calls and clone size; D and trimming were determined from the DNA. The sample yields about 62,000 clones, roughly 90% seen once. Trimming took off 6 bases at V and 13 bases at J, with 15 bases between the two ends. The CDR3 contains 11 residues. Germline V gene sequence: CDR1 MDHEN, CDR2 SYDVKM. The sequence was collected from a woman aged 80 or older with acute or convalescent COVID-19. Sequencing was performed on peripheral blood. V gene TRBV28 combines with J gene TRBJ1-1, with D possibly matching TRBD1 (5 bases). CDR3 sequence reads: CASRQTGNIFF. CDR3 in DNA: TGTGCCAGCAGGCAAACAGGAAACATTTTCTTT.